Described below is a single T cell receptor (beta chain) sequence and its context. The entry originates in a study of T cells in Graves' hyperthyroidism and ophthalmopathy. Amplified TCR beta CDR3 regions came from RNA transcripts. HTBI primers drove first-round RT-PCR of the TCR CDR3. MiXCR, applied by TCRdb to the multiplex PCR reads, yields one record per CDR3 protein. Of about 270,000 distinct CDR3 sequences listed, roughly 15% are singletons. Looked up from germline, CDR1 is SNHLY and CDR2 is FYNNEI. Trimming cost V 1 base and J 11 bases, with 11 bases left between them. The CDR3 has 12 residues. This receptor was identified in a woman aged 45 to 65 with Graves' hyperthyroidism that later progressed to Graves' ophthalmopathy. Specimen: blood. This chain uses TRBV2 with TRBJ1-1; D gene uncertain. The CDR3 region has the DNA TGTGCCAGCAGTGAAGATGCTGGAGCCGCTTTCTTT. Translated: CASSEDAGAAFF.